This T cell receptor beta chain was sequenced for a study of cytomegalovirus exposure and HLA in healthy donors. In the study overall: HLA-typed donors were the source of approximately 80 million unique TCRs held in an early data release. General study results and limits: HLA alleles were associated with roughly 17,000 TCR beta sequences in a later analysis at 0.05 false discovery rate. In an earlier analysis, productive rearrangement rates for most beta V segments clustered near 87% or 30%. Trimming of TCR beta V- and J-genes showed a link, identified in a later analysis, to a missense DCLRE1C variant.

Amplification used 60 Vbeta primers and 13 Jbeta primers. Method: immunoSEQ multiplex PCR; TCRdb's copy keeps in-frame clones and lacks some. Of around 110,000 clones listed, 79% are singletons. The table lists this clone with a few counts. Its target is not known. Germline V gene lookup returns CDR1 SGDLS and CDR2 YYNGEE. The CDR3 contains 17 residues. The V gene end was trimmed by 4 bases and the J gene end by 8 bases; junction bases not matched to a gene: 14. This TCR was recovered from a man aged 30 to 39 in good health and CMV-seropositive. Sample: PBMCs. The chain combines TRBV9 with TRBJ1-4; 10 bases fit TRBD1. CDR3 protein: CASSTGTGDQVAEKLFF. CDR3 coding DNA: TGTGCCAGCAGCACCGGGACAGGGGATCAGGTTGCGGAAAAACTGTTTTTT.